This TCR beta chain was sequenced during a study of beta chain features in type 1 diabetes. Points from the study as a whole: Still unanswered here is whether HLA type influences TCRB rearrangement. Moderate yet significant TCRB CDR3 shortening was seen in Type 1 diabetes patients in all four CD4+ subsets.

Via the markers CD45RO/CCR7/CD25/CD127/CD95/CD27, stem cell-like memory, regulatory, central memory and naive CD4+ cells were sorted. This CDR3 has 15 residues. In germline, CDR1 is LGHNA, CDR2 YSLEER. With 2 bases removed from V and 0 bases from J, the gap between germline ends came to 9 bases. All of the isolated RNA was reverse transcribed, so expressed TCRB transcripts were sequenced. Some clones are missing from TCRdb's copy, which holds only in-frame ones; the method was immunoSEQ multiplex PCR. This sample has over 300,000 clones; around 8.5% occur once, and the top ten carry roughly 0.99%. A word on this clone: What it binds is unknown.

This chain links TRBV4-3 with TRBJ2-3, with D perhaps matching TRBD1 or TRBD2 (5 bases each). This TCR derives from a young man with type 1 diabetes. The sample comprised central memory CD4+ T cells from blood. CDR3 sequence: CASSQIGASTDTQYF. In DNA, the CDR3 is TGCGCCAGCAGCCAAATCGGGGCCAGCACAGATACGCAGTATTTT.